This entry lists 13 T cell receptor beta chains sequenced from one sample in a study of OX40 agonist ivuxolimab in advanced cancers. Produced via immunoSEQ multiplex PCR; TCRdb's table is partial and in-frame only. The sample lists 80,000 to 100,000 clones; roughly 87% were seen once. This specimen was CD4+ or CD8+ T cells sorted from blood, taken in a trial of the OX40 agonist ivuxolimab. The receptors originated from an adult with an advanced solid tumor such as melanoma, head and neck, liver or kidney cancer.

The gene calls are TRBV7-3 and TRBJ2-1; TRBD1 or TRBD2 may be the D gene (6 bases each). This CDR3 region has 13 residues. Trimming pared 2 bases from V and 10 bases from J, leaving 12 bases between. Germline assignment: CDR1 SGHTA and CDR2 FQGTGA. This CDR3 reads CASSLGGPGEQFF. The CDR3 nucleotides read TGTGCCAGCAGCTTAGGGGGGCCGGGAGAGCAGTTCTTC.

The gene calls are TRBV7-2 and TRBJ2-3; 7 bases are a match to TRBD1. After removal of 3 bases from V and 1 base from J, the junction contained 1 base not matched to a gene. The CDR3 has 14 residues. Looked up from germline, CDR1 is SGHTA and CDR2 is FQGNSA. CDR3 bases: TGTGCCAGCAGCTTCGACAGGGGCACAGATACGCAGTATTTT. Residues: CASSFDRGTDTQYF.

Of note for this clone: The conserved phenylalanine or tryptophan normally closing the CDR3 is absent here, so this likely arose from a read error. The rearrangement links TRBV5-5 to TRBJ1-6; tentative D call: TRBD1 (6 bases). The CDR3 length is 14 residues. Trimming left V 1 base short and J 7 bases short, with 9 bases between. Germline V CDR1 and CDR2: SGHKS, YYEKEE (reference sequence). The CDR3 protein is CASSLRGANSPLHL. As DNA, the CDR3 is TGTGCCAGCAGCTTGCGGGGGGCGAATTCACCCCTCCACCTT.

The chain uses TRBV7-9 and TRBJ1-1; the D is unclear. Germline CDR1 reads SEHNR; CDR2 reads FQNEAQ (reference sequence). The germline V and J ends were trimmed by 8 bases and 0 bases, with 13 bases remaining between them. The CDR3 spans 14 residues. The CDR3, as DNA: TGTGCCAGCTTGGGTTCTAACTTGAACACTGAAGCTTTCTTT. It codes for CASLGSNLNTEAFF. Full variable domain (remainder filled in from reference TRBV7-9 and TRBJ1-1): DTGVSQNPRHKITKRGQNVTFRCDPISEHNRLYWYRQTLGQGPEFLTYFQNEAQLEKSRLLSDRFSAERPKGSFSTLEIQRTEQGDSAMYLCASLGSNLNTEAFFGQGTRLTVV.

J is TRBJ2-7 and V is TRBV7-8; a weak D match, TRBD1 (5 bases). CDR3 length equals 17 residues. From germline, CDR1 is SGHVS and CDR2 FQNEAQ. Trimming stripped 0 bases from V and 2 bases from J, with 17 bases between. The CDR3 DNA is TGTGCCAGCAGCTTAGCGCTGGCAGGGCTCGCAACCTACGAGCAGTACTTC. It is translated as CASSLALAGLATYEQYF.

This sequence joins TRBV20-1 and TRBJ2-2; D ambiguous. CDR3 length: 11 amino acids. The germline V and J ends were trimmed by 4 bases and 6 bases, with 6 bases remaining between them. Germline V lookup: CDR1 DFQATT, CDR2 SNEGSKA (reference sequence). The CDR3 nucleotides are TGCAGTGCTACTCGCCCCGGGGAGCTGTTTTTT. This translates into CSATRPGELFF.

The chain combines TRBV4-1 with TRBJ2-7; D might be TRBD1 (6 bases). CDR3 length equals 16 residues. The germline V and J ends were trimmed by 0 bases and 4 bases, with 16 bases remaining between them. From germline, CDR1 is MGHRA and CDR2 YSYEKL. CDR3 loop: CASSQERRQGKYEQYF. CDR3 sequence (DNA): TGCGCCAGCAGCCAAGAGAGGCGGCAGGGGAAGTACGAGCAGTACTTC.

CDR3 protein: CASSLAGLGKETQYF. The CDR3 coding sequence is TGTGCCAGCAGCTTAGCGGGACTTGGGAAAGAGACCCAGTACTTC. The V and J genes are TRBV7-9 and TRBJ2-5, with a weak D call TRBD2 (6 bases). Trimming shortened V by 0 bases and J by 3 bases, and 11 bases separated the two germline ends. Germline V CDR1 and CDR2: SEHNR, FQNEAQ (reference sequence). The CDR3 has 15 amino acids. Full variable domain (remainder filled in from reference TRBV7-9 and TRBJ2-5): DTGVSQNPRHKITKRGQNVTFRCDPISEHNRLYWYRQTLGQGPEFLTYFQNEAQLEKSRLLSDRFSAERPKGSFSTLEIQRTEQGDSAMYLCASSLAGLGKETQYFGPGTRLLVL.

The CDR3 protein is CASSPRTGYNGELFF. The CDR3 DNA reads as TGTGCCAGCAGTCCCAGGACAGGGTATAACGGGGAGCTGTTTTTT. V and J are TRBV28 and TRBJ2-2; 8 nucleotides line up with TRBD1. With 5 bases clipped from V and 7 bases from J, the junction kept 9 bases outside the gene matches. CDR1 is MDHEN, CDR2 SYDVKM, per germline. The CDR3 runs to 15 residues.

The CDR3 nucleotides are TGTGCCAGCAGCCTGACGGGGACCAATCCCCCAGATACGCAGTATTTT. This translates into CASSLTGTNPPDTQYF. This chain links TRBV7-3 with TRBJ2-3; D possibly matches TRBD1 or TRBD2 (5 bases each). This CDR3 region has 16 residues. Trimming cost V 5 bases and J 4 bases, with 19 bases left between them. Germline CDR1 and CDR2: SGHTA and FQGTGA.

The chain uses TRBV28 and TRBJ1-4; D is unclear. V lost 5 bases, J lost 8 bases, and 9 bases lay in between. CDR3 length: 12 amino acids. Germline V gene sequence: CDR1 MDHEN, CDR2 SYDVKM. The CDR3 here is CASSPLREKLFF. The DNA of the CDR3 is TGTGCCAGCAGTCCTTTACGGGAAAAACTGTTTTTT.

The chain joins TRBV7-3 to TRBJ2-1, with D perhaps matching TRBD2 (6 bases). V was shortened by 5 bases and J by 0 bases, with 20 bases between the two germline ends. The germline V gene encodes CDR1 SGHTA and CDR2 FQGTGA. The CDR3 runs to 18 residues. CDR3 amino acids: CASSPHQGGGTSYNEQFF. The CDR3 nucleotides are TGTGCCAGCAGCCCACATCAGGGTGGCGGGACCTCCTACAATGAGCAGTTCTTC.

The chain recombines TRBV5-4 with TRBJ1-1, with D perhaps TRBD1 (6 bases). The CDR3 loop spans 13 amino acids. Per the germline V gene, CDR1 is SGHNT and CDR2 is YYREEE (reference sequence). The V end was cut by 4 bases, the J end by 2 bases, with 9 bases between. The CDR3 loop reads CASSGQTNTEAFF. The CDR3 DNA follows: TGTGCCAGCAGCGGACAGACAAACACTGAAGCTTTCTTT.